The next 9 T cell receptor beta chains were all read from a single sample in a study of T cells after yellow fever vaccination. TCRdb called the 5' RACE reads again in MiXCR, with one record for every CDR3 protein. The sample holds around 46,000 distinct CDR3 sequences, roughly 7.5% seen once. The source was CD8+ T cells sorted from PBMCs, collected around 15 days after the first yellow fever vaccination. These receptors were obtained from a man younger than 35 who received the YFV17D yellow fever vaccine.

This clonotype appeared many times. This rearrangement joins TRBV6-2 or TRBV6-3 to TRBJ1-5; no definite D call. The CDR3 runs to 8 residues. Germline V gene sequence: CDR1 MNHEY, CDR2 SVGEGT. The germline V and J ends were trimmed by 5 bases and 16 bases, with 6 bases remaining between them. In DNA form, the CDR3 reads TGTGCCAGCAGTACCAAACATTTT. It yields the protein CASSTKHF.

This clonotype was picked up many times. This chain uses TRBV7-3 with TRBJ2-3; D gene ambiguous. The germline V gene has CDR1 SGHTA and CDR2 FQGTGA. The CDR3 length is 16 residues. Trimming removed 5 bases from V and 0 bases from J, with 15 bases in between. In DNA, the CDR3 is TGTGCCAGCAGCAACATTCCCGGGTCTAGCACAGATACGCAGTATTTT. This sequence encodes CASSNIPGSSTDTQYF.

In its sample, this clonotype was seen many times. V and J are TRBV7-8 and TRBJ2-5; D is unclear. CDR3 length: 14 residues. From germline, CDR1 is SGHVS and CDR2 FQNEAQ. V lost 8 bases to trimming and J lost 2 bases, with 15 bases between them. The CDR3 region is CASANSAAQETQYF. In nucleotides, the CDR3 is TGTGCCAGCGCTAACTCGGCGGCACAAGAGACCCAGTACTTC.

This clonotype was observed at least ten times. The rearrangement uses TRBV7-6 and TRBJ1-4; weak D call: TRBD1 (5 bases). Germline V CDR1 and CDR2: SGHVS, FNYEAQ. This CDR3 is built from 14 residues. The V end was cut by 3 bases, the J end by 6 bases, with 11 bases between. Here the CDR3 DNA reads TGTGCCAGCAGCTTGGGGGAGGGGTATGAAAAACTGTTTTTT. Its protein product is CASSLGEGYEKLFF.

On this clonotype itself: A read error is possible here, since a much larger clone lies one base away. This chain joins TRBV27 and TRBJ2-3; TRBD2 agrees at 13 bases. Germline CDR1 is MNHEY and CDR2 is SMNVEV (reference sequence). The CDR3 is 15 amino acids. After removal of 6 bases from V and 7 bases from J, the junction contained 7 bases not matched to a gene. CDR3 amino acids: CASSSTSGGTYTQYF. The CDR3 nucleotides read TGTGCCAGCAGCTCGACTAGCGGGGGGACATATACGCAGTATTTT.

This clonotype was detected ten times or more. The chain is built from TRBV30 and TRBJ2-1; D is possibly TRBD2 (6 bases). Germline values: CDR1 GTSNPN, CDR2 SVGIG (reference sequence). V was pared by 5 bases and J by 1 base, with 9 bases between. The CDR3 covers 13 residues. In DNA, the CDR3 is TGTGCCTGGTCCCGGGAGTCCTACAATGAGCAGTTCTTC. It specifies CAWSRESYNEQFF.

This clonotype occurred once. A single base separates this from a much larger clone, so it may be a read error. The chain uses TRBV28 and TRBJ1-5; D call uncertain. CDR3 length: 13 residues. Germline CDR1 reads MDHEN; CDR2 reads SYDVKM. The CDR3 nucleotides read TGTGCCAGCGGTTTCCGGATTAATCAGCCCCAGCATTTT. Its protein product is CASGFRINQPQHF.

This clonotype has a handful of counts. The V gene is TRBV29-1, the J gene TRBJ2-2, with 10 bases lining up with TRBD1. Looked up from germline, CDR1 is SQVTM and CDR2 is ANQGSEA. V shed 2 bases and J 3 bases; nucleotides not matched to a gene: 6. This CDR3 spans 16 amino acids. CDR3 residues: CSVEWGQGTDTGELFF. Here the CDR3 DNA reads TGCAGCGTTGAATGGGGACAGGGGACGGACACCGGGGAGCTGTTTTTT.

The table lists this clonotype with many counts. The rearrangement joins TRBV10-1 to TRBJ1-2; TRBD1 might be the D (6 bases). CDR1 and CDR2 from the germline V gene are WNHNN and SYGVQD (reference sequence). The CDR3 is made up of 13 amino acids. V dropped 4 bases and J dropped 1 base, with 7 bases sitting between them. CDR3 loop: CASSGTDNYGYTF. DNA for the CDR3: TGCGCCAGCAGTGGGACAGATAACTATGGCTACACCTTC.